This paragraph reports one T cell receptor (beta chain). Its target is unknown. Assay: immunoSEQ multiplex PCR; the TCRdb copy retains only in-frame clones and omits some. The sample holds around 46,000 clones, around 30% seen once. The entry originates in a study of tumour-infiltrating T cells in Burkitt lymphoma. Study-level results: Several public clonotypes recurred in numerous Burkitt lymphoma patients.

Sequencing input: tumor tissue. The clonotype was recovered from a human donor with Burkitt lymphoma.

This CDR3 is CASRPLAVKSKTQYF. Written as DNA, the CDR3 is TGTGCCAGCAGACCTCTAGCGGTGAAGTCGAAGACCCAGTACTTC. The chain links TRBV28 to TRBJ2-5; 7 bases agree with TRBD2. Trimming took 6 bases from V and 6 from J; bases not matched to a gene: 13. This CDR3 has 15 amino acids. Germline V gene sequence: CDR1 MDHEN, CDR2 SYDVKM.